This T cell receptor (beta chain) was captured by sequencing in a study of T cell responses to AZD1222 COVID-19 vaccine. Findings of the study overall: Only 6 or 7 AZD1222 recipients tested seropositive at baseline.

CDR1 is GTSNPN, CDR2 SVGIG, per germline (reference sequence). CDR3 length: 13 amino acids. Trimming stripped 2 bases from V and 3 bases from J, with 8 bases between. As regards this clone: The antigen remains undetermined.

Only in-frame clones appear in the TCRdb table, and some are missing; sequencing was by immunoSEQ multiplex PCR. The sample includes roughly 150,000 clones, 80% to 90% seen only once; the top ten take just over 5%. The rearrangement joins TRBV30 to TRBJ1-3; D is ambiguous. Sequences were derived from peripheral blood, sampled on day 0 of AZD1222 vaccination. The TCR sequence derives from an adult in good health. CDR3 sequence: CAWSWERGNTIYF. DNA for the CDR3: TGTGCCTGGAGTTGGGAACGTGGAAACACCATATATTTT.